The source of this T cell receptor beta chain is a study of graft-versus-host responses after intestinal transplantation. Graft-derived tissue was subjected to processing to liberate intraepithelial and lamina propria lymphocytes. Data came from immunoSEQ multiplex PCR; TCRdb stores just in-frame clones and leaves some out. The data show 60,000 to 75,000 clones, with about 89% seen just once and 1.5% to 2% held by the top ten. CDR1 SGHRS and CDR2 YFSETQ come from the germline V gene. The CDR3 has 15 residues. The ends were cut back, 4 bases at V and 7 bases at J, with 21 bases in the middle. The chain joins TRBV5-1 to TRBJ2-7; D is possibly TRBD1 or TRBD2 (6 bases each). This TCR derives from a human patient who received an intestinal transplant, so some T cells may come from the graft donor. This sample comprised ileum tissue, obtained about 350 days after transplant. This CDR3 is CASSLGGEALWEQYF. CDR3 DNA: TGCGCCAGCAGCCTCGGGGGCGAAGCGCTTTGGGAGCAGTACTTC.